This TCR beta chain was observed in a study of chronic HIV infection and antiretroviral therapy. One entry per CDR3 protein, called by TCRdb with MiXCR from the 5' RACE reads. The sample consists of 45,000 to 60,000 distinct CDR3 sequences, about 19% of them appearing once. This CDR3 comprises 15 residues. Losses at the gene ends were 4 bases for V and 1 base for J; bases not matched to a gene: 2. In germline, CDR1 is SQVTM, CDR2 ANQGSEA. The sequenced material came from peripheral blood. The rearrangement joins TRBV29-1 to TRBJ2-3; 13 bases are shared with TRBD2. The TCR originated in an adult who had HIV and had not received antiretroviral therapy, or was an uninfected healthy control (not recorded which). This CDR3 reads CSVGGLAGRTDTQYF. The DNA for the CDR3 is TGCAGCGTTGGGGGACTAGCGGGACGCACAGATACGCAGTATTTT.